A selection of T cell receptor beta chains follows, all from one sample in a study of a mutant IDH1 vaccine in newly diagnosed glioma. Their antigens remain unidentified. Clones were read by immunoSEQ multiplex PCR, and TCRdb kept only the in-frame ones, dropping some. The sample has 65,000 or so clones, 80% to 90% seen once. The sample consisted of PBMCs, taken from a glioma patient whose treatment included an IDH1 peptide vaccine. All receptors come from a man aged 30 to 39 with glioma. CDR3s include the opening cysteine and the closing phenylalanine or tryptophan. The D gene is left open where the match is weak. Rows give clone size only sometimes, using once, few, many, or a class for an expanded clone.

abundance,d_gene,j_gene,v_gene,CDR3aa,CDR3nt
-,-,TRBJ1-1,TRBV25-1,CASRRGTEAFF,TGTGCCAGCCGGAGGGGGACTGAAGCTTTCTTT
-,TRBD1,TRBJ1-6,TRBV4-1,CASSQDPSPGTGGRSPLHF,TGCGCCAGCAGCCAAGATCCCTCACCCGGGACAGGGGGCCGATCACCCCTCCACTTT
-,-,TRBJ2-5,TRBV19,CASSSQGTQYF,TGTGCCAGTAGTAGTCAAGGGACCCAGTACTTC
-,TRBD1,TRBJ2-1,TRBV4-2,CASSRHTGGSDNEQFF,TGTGCCAGCAGCCGACATACAGGGGGCTCTGACAATGAGCAGTTCTTC
-,TRBD1,TRBJ2-7,TRBV15,CATSSRTGTEISYEQYF,TGTGCCACCAGCAGCAGGACCGGGACAGAGATCTCCTACGAGCAGTACTTC
-,-,TRBJ1-2,TRBV6-5,CASFPGGRGYGYTF,TGTGCCAGCTTCCCCGGGGGGCGCGGCTATGGCTACACCTTC
once,-,TRBJ2-7,TRBV21-1,CASSSRGTGDSYEQYF,TGTGCCAGCAGCTCAAGAGGGACAGGGGATAGCTACGAGCAGTACTTC
-,TRBD2,TRBJ2-1,TRBV6-4,CASKPQIAGDEQFF,TGTGCCAGCAAGCCGCAGATAGCGGGAGATGAGCAGTTCTTC
-,TRBD1,TRBJ2-1,TRBV10-2,CASSESWTGGINEQFF,TGCGCCAGCAGTGAGTCATGGACAGGGGGCATAAATGAGCAGTTCTTC
-,TRBD1,TRBJ1-2,TRBV5-1,CASSLTGGINYGYTF,TGCGCCAGCAGCCTTACAGGGGGTATTAACTATGGCTACACCTTC
-,TRBD2,TRBJ2-1,TRBV7-2,CASSDIGLAGNEQFF,TGTGCCAGCAGCGATATCGGACTAGCGGGGAATGAGCAGTTCTTC
-,-,TRBJ2-3,TRBV5-4,CASSPALAPDSTDTQYF,TGTGCCAGCAGCCCCGCCCTAGCACCTGATAGCACAGATACGCAGTATTTT
-,-,TRBJ1-3,TRBV7-8,CASSLRLRETGSSGNTIYF,TGTGCCAGCAGCTTAAGGCTTAGGGAAACAGGCAGCTCTGGAAACACCATATATTTT
-,-,TRBJ2-3,TRBV4-1,CASSQGVQGRYDTQYF,TGCGCCAGCAGCCAAGGCGTCCAGGGGCGGTACGATACGCAGTATTTT
once,-,TRBJ2-5,TRBV10-3,CAISDRPQETQYF,TGTGCCATCAGTGACAGGCCCCAAGAGACCCAGTACTTC
-,-,TRBJ2-2,TRBV15,CATSSNPSPGSIFANTGELFF,TGTGCCACCAGCTCAAACCCATCACCAGGGTCCATTTTCGCGAACACCGGGGAGCTGTTTTTT
-,-,TRBJ1-3,TRBV28,CASSLISSGNTIYF,TGTGCCAGCAGCCTCATTAGCTCTGGAAACACCATATATTTT
-,-,TRBJ1-1,TRBV10-1,CASKGTETEAFF,TGCGCCAGCAAGGGGACGGAGACTGAAGCTTTCTTT
-,TRBD2,TRBJ2-3,TRBV5-4,CASSLSSGGYGTDTQYF,TGTGCCAGCAGCTTGAGTAGCGGGGGATACGGCACAGATACGCAGTATTTT
-,TRBD1,TRBJ2-2,TRBV9,CASRDRVAGELFF,TGTGCCAGCCGGGACAGGGTAGCCGGGGAGCTGTTTTTT
-,-,TRBJ2-2,TRBV5-1,CASRDSTGELFF,TGCGCCAGCAGGGACAGCACCGGGGAGCTGTTTTTT
once,-,TRBJ2-5,TRBV7-9,CASSPRQAQAETQYF,TGTGCCAGCAGCCCCCGACAGGCCCAAGCGGAGACCCAGTACTTC
-,-,TRBJ1-6,TRBV5-6,CASSLGMGGGNSPLHF,TGTGCCAGCAGCTTGGGGATGGGGGGAGGTAATTCACCCCTCCACTTT
-,-,TRBJ1-2,TRBV7-9,CASSLPRRNYGYTF,TGTGCCAGCAGCTTACCCAGGAGAAACTATGGCTACACCTTC
-,TRBD1,TRBJ2-7,TRBV7-4,CAIKTGVVYEQYF,TGTGCCATAAAAACAGGGGTAGTCTACGAGCAGTACTTC
few,-,TRBJ2-5,TRBV5-1,CASSLAANQETQYF,TGCGCCAGCAGCTTGGCCGCTAACCAAGAGACCCAGTACTTC
-,TRBD1,TRBJ1-1,TRBV18,CASSLKTGIAEAFF,TGTGCCAGCTCTCTTAAGACAGGGATCGCTGAAGCTTTCTTT
-,-,TRBJ1-5,TRBV27,CASSEWANQPQHF,TGTGCCAGCAGCGAGTGGGCCAATCAGCCCCAGCATTTT
-,-,TRBJ1-1,TRBV19,CASSDQGHPNTEAFF,TGTGCCAGTAGTGACCAGGGACACCCGAACACTGAAGCTTTCTTT
-,-,TRBJ2-3,TRBV21-1,CASSKAASGGLDTQYF,TGTGCCAGCAGCAAAGCGGCTAGCGGGGGGCTGGATACGCAGTATTTT
few,-,TRBJ1-1,TRBV27,CASSFYANTEAFF,TGTGCCAGCAGTTTCTATGCGAACACTGAAGCTTTCTTT
-,-,TRBJ1-1,TRBV13,CASSSLGRMNTEAFF,TGTGCCAGCAGCTCGCTGGGACGGATGAACACTGAAGCTTTCTTT
-,TRBD1,TRBJ1-1,TRBV11-3,CASSGGGRNTEAFF,TGTGCCAGCAGTGGAGGGGGCAGGAACACTGAAGCTTTCTTT